What follows is one T cell receptor (beta chain) and its context. Time point: baseline pretreatment blood. Treatment in this sample: 15 Gy SBRT to primary tumor, nephrectomy 4 weeks later. This sample stems from a study of radiation and T cells in renal cell carcinoma. The CDR3 totals 14 residues. Trimming at V came to 4 bases and at J to 4 bases, leaving 6 bases not matched to a gene. CDR1 and CDR2 (germline): SGHDT, YYEEEE. The assay was immunoSEQ multiplex PCR, and TCRdb's table has in-frame clones only and misses some. The sample has tens of thousands of clones, roughly three quarters seen once; the top ten hold 7.3%.

The material sequenced was blood, taken from a patient whose treatment included radiotherapy and nephrectomy. The chain joins TRBV5-6 to TRBJ1-2; 8 bases map to TRBD1. The clonotype was recovered from a man aged 60 to 75 with renal cell carcinoma. Written as DNA, the CDR3 is TGTGCCAGCAGCGGCGGGACAGGCTTCTATGGCTACACCTTC. Translated: CASSGGTGFYGYTF.